This is a list of T cell receptor beta chains from one sample in a study of blood T cell repertoires in COVID-19. The table came from immunoSEQ multiplex PCR; TCRdb's copy has only in-frame clones and leaves some out. This sample has roughly 140,000 clones, with around 89% found just once. The sequenced material came from PBMCs or T cells enriched from blood (not recorded which). Every receptor here comes from a young woman with acute COVID-19. The CDR3 runs from the conserved cysteine through the conserved F or W. A D gene is named only where the DNA matches it firmly. Clone size is given for some rows only: seen once, a few or many times, or a class if the clone is expanded.

clone_size	d_call	j_call	v_call	cdr3_nt	cdr3_aa
.	TRBD2	TRBJ2-7	TRBV7-9	TGTGCCAGCAGCTTAGGACACGGCGGGAGTCTTTTCTACGAGCAGTACTTC	CASSLGHGGSLFYEQYF
.	.	TRBJ2-4	TRBV27	TGTGCCAGCAGTCTCCAAGACAGGCACATTCAGTACTTC	CASSLQDRHIQYF
.	.	TRBJ1-4	TRBV30	TGTGCCTGGAGTCTCTGGGGGCTGGCTAATGAAAAACTGTTTTTT	CAWSLWGLANEKLFF
.	TRBD1	TRBJ2-2	TRBV7-3	TGTGCCAGCAGCTTAGTGGGACAGGGGGCCCCCGGGGAGCTGTTTTTT	CASSLVGQGAPGELFF
once	TRBD1	TRBJ2-1	TRBV3-1/TRBV3-2	TGTGCCAGCAGTCCGGGACAGGGGTACAATGAGCAGTTCTTC	CASSPGQGYNEQFF
.	TRBD1	TRBJ2-1	TRBV2	TGTGCCAGCAGTCTCCGCGACAGGGGCAGCAATGAGCAGTTCTTC	CASSLRDRGSNEQFF
.	.	TRBJ1-1	TRBV6-5	TGTGCCAGCAGCCCCAGGGTTCCCAGGGTCACTGAAGCTTTCTTT	CASSPRVPRVTEAFF
.	TRBD1	TRBJ1-2	TRBV19	TGTGCCAGTAGCAGACAGGGCGCGTTCGTTGGCTACACCTTC	CASSRQGAFVGYTF
once	.	TRBJ1-4	TRBV6-5	TGTGCCAGCAGATGGGGCAGAAATGAAAAACTGTTTTTT	CASRWGRNEKLFF
.	.	TRBJ1-2	TRBV12-3/TRBV12-4	TGTGCCAGCAGTCTACAGGAATCTGGCTACACCTTC	CASSLQESGYTF
.	TRBD2	TRBJ2-7	TRBV7-2	TGTGCCAGCAGCTTTACTAGCGGGGTCTCCTACGAGCAGTACTTC	CASSFTSGVSYEQYF
.	.	TRBJ2-1	TRBV28	TGTGCCAGCAGTTCAGTTAACTACAATGAGCAGTTCTTC	CASSSVNYNEQFF
.	.	TRBJ2-1	TRBV5-5	TGTGCCAGCAGCTTCCCCAGGTTAGACAATGAGCAGTTCTTC	CASSFPRLDNEQFF
.	.	TRBJ1-1	TRBV28	TGTGCCAGCAGTTTAGCAGGGTCTGCGGCTGAAGCTTTCTTT	CASSLAGSAAEAFF
.	.	TRBJ2-1	TRBV27	TGTGCCAGCAGTTTTCTAGGGGAAAAGCAGTTCTTC	CASSFLGEKQFF
.	TRBD1	TRBJ2-7	TRBV3-1/TRBV3-2	TGTGCCAGCAGCCACAGGGGACAGGGCTACGAGCAGTACTTC	CASSHRGQGYEQYF
.	.	TRBJ2-5	TRBV28	TGTGCCAGCACCGGGAATCTGGGGCAAGAGACCCAGTACTTC	CASTGNLGQETQYF
.	TRBD1	TRBJ1-1	TRBV28	TGTGCCAGCAGTTTATGGGGGACAGGGAACACTGAAGCTTTCTTT	CASSLWGTGNTEAFF
.	TRBD2	TRBJ2-1	TRBV20-1	TGCAGTGCTAGTAGCTACCGACTAGCGGGGTTCAATGAGCAGTTCTTC	CSASSYRLAGFNEQFF
.	.	TRBJ1-1	TRBV28	TGTGCCAGCAGCGACCGGGAGTACACTGAAGCTTTCTTT	CASSDREYTEAFF
.	.	TRBJ2-7	TRBV6-2/TRBV6-3	TGTGCCAGCAGTTACCCCACCCTCTCTACTCCCTACGAGCAGTACTTC	CASSYPTLSTPYEQYF
.	.	TRBJ1-4	TRBV11-2	TGTGCCAGCAGCTTAGTCAGGTCTAATGAAAAACTGTTTTTT	CASSLVRSNEKLFF
.	TRBD2	TRBJ2-3	TRBV30	TGTGCCTGGAGTGACCTCCCGGACCCAACTAGCGGGAGAACAGATACGCAGTATTTT	CAWSDLPDPTSGRTDTQYF
once	TRBD1	TRBJ1-4	TRBV7-6	TGTGCCAGCAGCGACCGGGACAGGGAGCCCGGCTATGAAAAACTGTTTTTT	CASSDRDREPGYEKLFF
.	TRBD2	TRBJ2-3	TRBV19	TGTGCCAGTAGTATAGATCCAATAGCGGGAGTGACAGATACGCAGTATTTT	CASSIDPIAGVTDTQYF
.	TRBD2	TRBJ2-7	TRBV30	TGTGCCTGGAGTCTCAAAGCGGGAGCCTACGAGCAGTACTTC	CAWSLKAGAYEQYF
few	.	TRBJ1-2	TRBV3-1/TRBV3-2	TGTGCCAGCAGCCAACAGGGGATTAGGTATGGCTACACCTTC	CASSQQGIRYGYTF
.	TRBD1	TRBJ1-2	TRBV30	TGTGCCTTGGCCGAAGGACAGGGCCACTATGGCTACACCTTC	CALAEGQGHYGYTF
.	TRBD1	TRBJ1-2	TRBV6-5	TGTGCCAGCAGTAGGGGACAGGGGGTCCCCGCCGGCTACACCTTC	CASSRGQGVPAGYTF
.	.	TRBJ2-3	TRBV9	TGTGCCAGCAGCGTAGATGGGCATTACACAGATACGCAGTATTTT	CASSVDGHYTDTQYF
.	.	TRBJ2-7	TRBV5-4	TGTGCCAGCAGCGCCCCGGGTAAGGACTACGAGCAGTACTTC	CASSAPGKDYEQYF
once	.	TRBJ1-1	TRBV5-4	TGTGCCAGCAGTAGAGCAGGGTATGACACTGAAGCTTTCTTT	CASSRAGYDTEAFF